This is a list of T cell receptor beta chains from one sample in a study of identical twins. MiXCR, run by TCRdb on the 5' RACE reads, gives a single entry per CDR3 protein. This sample yields 750,000 to 950,000 distinct CDR3 sequences, of which around an eighth are seen a single time; 1.5% to 2% belongs to the top ten. These data also featured in a second study, about yellow fever vaccine responses in identical twins.

The sample was PBMCs. These receptors were obtained from a woman under 30 in good health. CDR3s include the opening cysteine and the closing phenylalanine or tryptophan. A D gene is named only where the DNA matches it firmly. Rows may omit the clone size; those that give it use once, few, many or a size class.

>many|TRBJ1-3|TRBV12-3/TRBV12-4|.|14
CASKKASSGNTIYF
TGTGCCAGCAAAAAGGCCAGCTCTGGAAACACCATATATTTT
>.|TRBJ2-1|TRBV27|.|15
CASSLKGRGVNEQFF
TGTGCCAGCAGTTTAAAGGGTCGAGGCGTGAATGAGCAGTTCTTC
>.|TRBJ2-1|TRBV12-3/TRBV12-4|.|14
CASSKTWGYNEQFF
TGTGCCAGCAGTAAAACTTGGGGCTACAATGAGCAGTTCTTC
>few|TRBJ2-5|TRBV24-1|.|14
CATSDWDSQETQYF
TGTGCCACCAGTGATTGGGACTCGCAAGAGACCCAGTACTTC
>.|TRBJ2-3|TRBV5-1|TRBD1|15
CASRPPGQGTDTQYF
TGCGCCAGCAGACCACCAGGACAGGGAACAGATACGCAGTATTTT
>.|TRBJ2-1|TRBV2|.|11
CASIGYNEQFF
TGTGCCAGCATAGGGTACAATGAGCAGTTCTTC
>few|TRBJ2-3|TRBV7-8|TRBD2|18
CASSSPPGLAGATDTQYF
TGTGCCAGCAGCTCCCCCCCGGGACTAGCGGGAGCAACAGATACGCAGTATTTT
>.|TRBJ2-7|TRBV7-2|.|15
CASSLSSLAPYEQYF
TGTGCCAGCAGCTTAAGTAGTCTAGCCCCCTACGAGCAGTACTTC
>few|TRBJ2-1|TRBV20-1|.|14
CSARLDQVYNEQFF
TGCAGTGCCCGGTTGGACCAGGTTTACAATGAGCAGTTCTTC
>.|TRBJ2-3|TRBV24-1|.|15
CATSEGRTATDTQYF
TGTGCCACCAGTGAAGGAAGAACAGCCACAGATACGCAGTATTTT
>.|TRBJ2-5|TRBV5-5|.|15
CASSLDYGTQETQYF
TGTGCCAGCAGCTTGGACTACGGGACCCAAGAGACCCAGTACTTC
>few|TRBJ2-2|TRBV29-1|.|15
CSARRGATNTGELFF
TGCAGCGCCCGACGCGGGGCAACGAACACCGGGGAGCTGTTTTTT
>.|TRBJ1-1|TRBV9|.|15
CASSVGRTSNTEAFF
TGTGCCAGCAGCGTAGGGCGGACCTCGAACACTGAAGCTTTCTTT
>.|TRBJ2-3|TRBV20-1|TRBD2|16
CSARDYSGGAADTQYF
TGCAGTGCTAGAGATTATAGCGGGGGGGCCGCAGATACGCAGTATTTT
>.|TRBJ2-5|TRBV29-1|.|14
CSVEPRLTRKTQYF
TGCAGCGTTGAACCGAGGCTTACCAGGAAGACCCAGTACTTC
>few|TRBJ2-2|TRBV11-2|TRBD2|15
CASSGLAGNTGELFF
TGTGCCAGCAGCGGACTAGCGGGGAACACCGGGGAGCTGTTTTTT
>.|TRBJ1-1|TRBV5-6|.|15
CASSPIGAANTEAFF
TGTGCCAGCAGCCCGATTGGGGCAGCGAACACTGAAGCTTTCTTT
>many|TRBJ1-2|TRBV5-1|TRBD1|14
CASSRDRANYGYTF
TGCGCCAGCAGCAGGGACAGAGCTAACTATGGCTACACCTTC
>.|TRBJ2-3|TRBV12-3/TRBV12-4|TRBD2|16
CASNPPLAGSTDTQYF
TGTGCCAGCAATCCCCCTCTAGCGGGGAGCACAGATACGCAGTATTTT
>many|TRBJ1-1|TRBV4-1|.|11
CASSRGIEAFF
TGCGCCAGCAGCCGGGGGATTGAAGCTTTCTTT
>few|TRBJ2-2|TRBV6-1|TRBD1|15
CASRMDRGLTGELFF
TGTGCCAGCCGGATGGACAGGGGTCTCACCGGGGAGCTGTTTTTT
>few|TRBJ2-6|TRBV4-1|.|20
CASSQGLTLRGDSGANVLTF
TGCGCCAGCAGCCAAGGATTAACCCTTAGGGGAGACTCTGGGGCCAACGTCCTGACTTTC
>few|TRBJ2-7|TRBV5-5|TRBD2|15
CASRGTSVSTYEQYF
TGTGCCAGCAGGGGAACTAGCGTATCCACCTACGAGCAGTACTTC
>.|TRBJ2-6|TRBV7-9|.|13
CAAHSGWANVLTF
TGTGCCGCCCACTCGGGGTGGGCCAACGTCCTGACTTTC
>.|TRBJ1-4|TRBV12-3/TRBV12-4|.|14
CASSFQGGLEKLFF
TGTGCCAGCAGTTTTCAAGGGGGGCTGGAAAAACTGTTTTTT
>.|TRBJ2-3|TRBV6-1|TRBD1|15
CATRDRGPSTDTQYF
TGTGCCACCAGGGACAGGGGGCCAAGCACAGATACGCAGTATTTT